This TCR beta chain emerged from a study of control samples from healthy donors and cancer patients. Sequencing was performed with immunoSEQ multiplex PCR; in TCRdb, only in-frame clones are kept and a portion is missing. The sample yields around 170,000 clones, just over 90% seen once. The CDR3 has 14 amino acids. From germline, CDR1 is LNHNV and CDR2 YYDKDF (reference sequence). Trimming shortened V by 4 bases and J by 2 bases, and 12 bases separated the two germline ends. V gene TRBV15 combines with J gene TRBJ2-7; no definite D call. Sequenced input: blood. The receptor's source is a man aged 30 to 45 in good health. Here the CDR3 reads CATSTPSGTYEQYF. The CDR3 coding sequence is TGTGCCACCAGCACTCCCTCAGGTACCTACGAGCAGTACTTC.